This T cell receptor (beta chain) was sequenced in a study of cytomegalovirus exposure and HLA in healthy donors. Study-wide findings and caveats: Reportedly, diagnosis of cytomegalovirus status by the classifier showed high specificity and sensitivity. When presence/absence was analysed, sequencing depth was taken to be roughly uniform across donors. Association with HLA alleles at 0.05 false discovery rate was found for around 17,000 TCR beta sequences in a later analysis.

Comment on this clone: The antigen remains undetermined.

Primers: 60 Vbeta forward and 13 Jbeta reverse. Some clones are missing from TCRdb's copy, which holds only in-frame ones; the method was immunoSEQ multiplex PCR. The data show some 160,000 clones, with roughly 79% seen just once and about 1.6% held by the top ten. The source of this sequence is a man aged 35 to 55 in good health and CMV-seronegative. Sample: PBMCs.

DNA of the CDR3: TGTGCCAGCAGCCCTCTACTTAATGAAAAACTGTTTTTT. It is translated as CASSPLLNEKLFF. The chain is built from TRBV5-5 and TRBJ1-4; D gene ambiguous. V gave up 4 bases and J gave up 4 bases, with 8 bases separating them. The CDR3 has 13 residues. Looked up from germline, CDR1 is SGHKS and CDR2 is YYEKEE (reference sequence).